One and the same sample provided the 6 T cell receptor beta chains below, sequenced in a study of T cell changes during pregnancy in multiple sclerosis. The protocol was immunoSEQ multiplex PCR, while the TCRdb copy is restricted to in-frame clones and leaves out a portion. Seen here are 70,000 to 100,000 clones, about 92% observed once, and the top ten hold 1.5% to 1.7%. Sample: peripheral blood, taken in the first trimester of pregnancy. The receptors shown here come from a female donor with multiple sclerosis, enrolled in a pregnancy study.

In DNA, the CDR3 is TGTGCCAGCAGTGAATATAGGCAGGGTAGGAACACTGAAGCTTTCTTT. It yields the protein CASSEYRQGRNTEAFF. The rearrangement joins TRBV25-1 to TRBJ1-1; D possibly corresponds to TRBD1 (5 bases). The CDR3 covers 16 residues. Trimming removed 0 bases at V and 1 base at J, with 12 bases between. CDR1 is MGHDK and CDR2 is SYGVNS in the germline V gene.

This chain connects TRBV19 to TRBJ1-1; TRBD1 aligns across 7 bases. V dropped 7 bases and J dropped 5; count of bases not matched to a gene: 16. Germline CDR1 LNHDA, CDR2 SQIVND (reference sequence). This CDR3 contains 16 residues. The CDR3 loop reads CASNPGPKGARTEAFF. The CDR3, as DNA: TGTGCCAGTAACCCGGGACCTAAGGGGGCGCGAACTGAAGCTTTCTTT.

The gene calls are TRBV6-1 and TRBJ1-3; weak D call: TRBD1 (5 bases). This CDR3 is 16 amino acids long. V was trimmed by 1 base and J by 0 bases, leaving 10 bases between them. Germline V gene data show CDR1 as MNHNS and CDR2 as SASEGT. The CDR3 DNA reads as TGTGCCAGCAGTGAAGGACAGAGCCTCTCTGGAAACACCATATATTTT. This translates into CASSEGQSLSGNTIYF.

The J gene is TRBJ1-2, the V gene TRBV13, with D unresolved. V was clipped by 1 base and J by 3 bases, with 12 bases between them. Per germline, CDR1 PRHDT and CDR2 FYEKMQ (reference sequence). This CDR3 is 15 amino acids long. The CDR3 DNA reads as TGTGCCAGCAGCTTAGTTGCTCGCAGATACTATGGCTACACCTTC. Protein: CASSLVARRYYGYTF.

The chain has TRBV9 and TRBJ2-7, with TRBD2 identical over 8 bases. After removal of 0 bases from V and 1 base from J, the junction contained 9 bases not matched to a gene. The CDR3 consists of 17 residues. Germline CDR1 reads SGDLS; CDR2 reads YYNGEE. For the CDR3, the DNA is TGTGCCAGCAGCGTAGCGGTCCTGACGGGGGGGTCCTACGAGCAGTACTTC. Translating gives CASSVAVLTGGSYEQYF.

The chain links TRBV21-1 to TRBJ1-2; the table's D call, TRBD1, has no DNA check behind it. TRBV21-1 is described as a pseudogene. The CDR3 sequence is 15 residues long. The CDR3 sequence: CASSRTGGSNYGYTF. CDR3 nucleotide sequence: TGTGCCAGCAGCAGGACAGGGGGCAGTAACTATGGCTACACCTTC.